This T cell receptor beta chain is from a study of naive and memory T cell subsets. After removal of 2 bases from V and 3 bases from J, the junction contained 25 bases not matched to a gene. Looked up from germline, CDR1 is SGHTA and CDR2 is FQGTGA. The CDR3 length is 21 residues. Two oligonucleotides, mixed equimolar, formed the beta constant-region primer covering TRBC1 and TRBC2. The ligated cDNA underwent four PCR rounds using SP2 and nested alpha and beta constant-region primers. MiXCR, run by TCRdb on the UMI-ligation and nested PCR reads, gives a single entry per CDR3 protein. The sample contains some 110,000 distinct CDR3 sequences, 30% to 45% of which appear only once. Ten or more counts support this clonotype.

The source of this sequence is a human donor in good health. The V and J genes are TRBV7-3 and TRBJ2-7, with 7 bases lining up with TRBD1. The sequenced sample consisted of central memory CD4+ T cells from blood. CDR3 sequence: CASSLWVPLTLTGQNYYEQYF. CDR3 bases: TGTGCCAGCAGCTTATGGGTCCCACTCACCCTCACGGGACAGAATTACTACGAGCAGTACTTC.